This TCR beta chain comes out of a study of T cells after yellow fever vaccination. TCRdb independently ran MiXCR on the 5' RACE reads; one entry per CDR3 protein. In the table there are about 580,000 distinct CDR3 sequences, about 17% of which are singletons. V was shortened by 4 bases and J by 3 bases, with 13 bases between the two germline ends. This CDR3 has 15 residues. Germline-derived CDR1 and CDR2 are SGHRS and YFSETQ. This clonotype was detected only a few times. The sequence was collected from a man aged 18-30 years who received the YFV17D yellow fever vaccine. The chain carries TRBV5-1 and TRBJ1-4; possible D gene TRBD1, 5 bases. The sequencing used PBMCs, collected 4 to 5 days after the first yellow fever vaccination. CDR3 in DNA: TGCGCCAGCAGCAAAGGGGCCGGACCTAATGAAAAACTGTTTTTT. As protein: CASSKGAGPNEKLFF.